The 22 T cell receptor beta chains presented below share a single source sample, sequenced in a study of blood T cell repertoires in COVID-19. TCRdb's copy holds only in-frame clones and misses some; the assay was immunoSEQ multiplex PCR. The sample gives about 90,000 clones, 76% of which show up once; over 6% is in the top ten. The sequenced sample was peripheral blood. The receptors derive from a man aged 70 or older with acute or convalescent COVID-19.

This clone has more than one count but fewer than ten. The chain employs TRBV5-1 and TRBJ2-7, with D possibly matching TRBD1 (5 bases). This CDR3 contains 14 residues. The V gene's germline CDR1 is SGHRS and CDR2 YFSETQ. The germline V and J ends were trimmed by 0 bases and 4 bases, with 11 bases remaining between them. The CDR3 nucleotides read TGCGCCAGCAGCTTGGCTCAGGGCGGATACGAGCAGTACTTC. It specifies CASSLAQGGYEQYF.

This CDR3 reads CATSRQGETEAFF. CDR3 coding DNA: TGTGCCACTTCAAGACAGGGAGAGACTGAAGCTTTCTTT. The chain carries TRBV18 and TRBJ1-1; 7 bases map to TRBD1. V lost 10 bases and J lost 5; bases outside the gene matches: 10. This CDR3 has 13 residues. The germline gives CDR1 KGHSH, CDR2 LQKENI.

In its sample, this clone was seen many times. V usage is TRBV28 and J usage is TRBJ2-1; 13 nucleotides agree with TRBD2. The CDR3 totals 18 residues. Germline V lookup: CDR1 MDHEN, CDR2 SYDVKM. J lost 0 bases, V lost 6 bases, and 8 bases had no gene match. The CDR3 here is CASRGLAGTVSSYNEQFF. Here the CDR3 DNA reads TGTGCCAGCAGGGGACTAGCGGGAACAGTTAGCTCCTACAATGAGCAGTTCTTC.

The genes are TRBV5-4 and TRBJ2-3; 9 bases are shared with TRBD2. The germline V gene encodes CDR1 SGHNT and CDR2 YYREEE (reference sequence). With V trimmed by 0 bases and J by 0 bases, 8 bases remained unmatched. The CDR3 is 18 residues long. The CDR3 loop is CASSLGLAGFTSTDTQYF. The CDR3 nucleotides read TGTGCCAGCAGCTTGGGGCTAGCGGGGTTCACTAGCACAGATACGCAGTATTTT.

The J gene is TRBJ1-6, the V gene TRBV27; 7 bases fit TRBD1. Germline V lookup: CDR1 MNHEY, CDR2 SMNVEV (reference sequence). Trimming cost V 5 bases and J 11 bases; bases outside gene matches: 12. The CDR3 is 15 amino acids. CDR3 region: CASSPTGNNYTPLHF. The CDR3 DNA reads TGTGCCAGCAGTCCGACAGGGAATAATTATACACCCCTCCACTTT.

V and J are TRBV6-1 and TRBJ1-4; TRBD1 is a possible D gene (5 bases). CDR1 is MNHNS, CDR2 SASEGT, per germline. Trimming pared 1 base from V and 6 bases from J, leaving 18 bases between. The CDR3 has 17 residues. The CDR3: CASSEVWGGVLDEKLFF. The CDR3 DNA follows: TGTGCCAGCAGTGAAGTTTGGGGGGGGGTTCTGGATGAAAAACTGTTTTTT.

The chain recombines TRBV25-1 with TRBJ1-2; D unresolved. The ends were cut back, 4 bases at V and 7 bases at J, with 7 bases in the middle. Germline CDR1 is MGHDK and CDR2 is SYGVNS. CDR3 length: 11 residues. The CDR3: CASSVEGGYTF. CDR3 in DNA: TGTGCCAGCAGTGTAGAGGGTGGCTACACCTTC.

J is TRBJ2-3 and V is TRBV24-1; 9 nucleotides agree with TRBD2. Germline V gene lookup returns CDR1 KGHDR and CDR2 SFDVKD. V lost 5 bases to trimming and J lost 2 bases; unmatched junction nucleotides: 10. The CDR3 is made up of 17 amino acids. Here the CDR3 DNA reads TGTGCCACCAGTGCCGGGGGACTAGCCTTTGACACAGATACGCAGTATTTT. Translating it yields CATSAGGLAFDTDTQYF.

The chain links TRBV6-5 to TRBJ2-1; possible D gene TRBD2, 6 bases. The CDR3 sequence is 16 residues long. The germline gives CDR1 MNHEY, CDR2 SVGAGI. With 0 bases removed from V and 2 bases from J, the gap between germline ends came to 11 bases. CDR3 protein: CASSYSSGGAYNEQFF. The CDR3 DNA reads TGTGCCAGCAGTTACTCTAGCGGAGGGGCCTACAATGAGCAGTTCTTC.

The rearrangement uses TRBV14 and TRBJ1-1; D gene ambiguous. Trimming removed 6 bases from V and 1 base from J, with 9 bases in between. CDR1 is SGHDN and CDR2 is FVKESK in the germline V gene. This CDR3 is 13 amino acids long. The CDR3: CASSSNWNTEAFF. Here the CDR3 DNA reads TGTGCCAGCAGTTCCAACTGGAACACTGAAGCTTTCTTT.

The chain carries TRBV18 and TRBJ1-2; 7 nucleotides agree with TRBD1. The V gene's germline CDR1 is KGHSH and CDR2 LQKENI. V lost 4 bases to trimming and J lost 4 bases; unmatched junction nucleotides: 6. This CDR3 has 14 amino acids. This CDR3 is CASSHDRVGYGYTF. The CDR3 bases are TGTGCCAGCTCACACGACAGGGTAGGCTATGGCTACACCTTC.

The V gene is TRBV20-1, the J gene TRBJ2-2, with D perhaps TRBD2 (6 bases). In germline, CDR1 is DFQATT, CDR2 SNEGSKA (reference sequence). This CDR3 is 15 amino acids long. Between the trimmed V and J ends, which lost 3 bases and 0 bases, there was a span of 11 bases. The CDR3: CSASWLASNTGELFF. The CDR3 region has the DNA TGCAGTGCTAGTTGGCTAGCGTCGAACACCGGGGAGCTGTTTTTT.

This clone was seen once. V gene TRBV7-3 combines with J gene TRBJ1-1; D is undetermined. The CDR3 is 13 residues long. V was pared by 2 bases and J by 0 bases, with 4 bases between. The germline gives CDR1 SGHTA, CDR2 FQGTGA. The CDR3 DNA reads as TGTGCCAGCAGCTTAGACATGAACACTGAAGCTTTCTTT. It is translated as CASSLDMNTEAFF.

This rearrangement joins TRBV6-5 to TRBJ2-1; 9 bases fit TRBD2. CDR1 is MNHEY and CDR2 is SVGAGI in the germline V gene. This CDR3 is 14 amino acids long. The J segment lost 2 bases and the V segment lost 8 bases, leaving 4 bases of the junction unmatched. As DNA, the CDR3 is TGTGCCAGCCGGGCTAGCGGGGCCTACAATGAGCAGTTCTTC. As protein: CASRASGAYNEQFF.

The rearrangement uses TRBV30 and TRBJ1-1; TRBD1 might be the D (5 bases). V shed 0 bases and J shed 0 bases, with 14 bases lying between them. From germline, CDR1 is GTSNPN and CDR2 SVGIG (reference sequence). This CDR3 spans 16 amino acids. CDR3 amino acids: CAWSVLGQSMNTEAFF. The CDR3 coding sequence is TGTGCCTGGAGTGTCTTGGGGCAGTCCATGAACACTGAAGCTTTCTTT.

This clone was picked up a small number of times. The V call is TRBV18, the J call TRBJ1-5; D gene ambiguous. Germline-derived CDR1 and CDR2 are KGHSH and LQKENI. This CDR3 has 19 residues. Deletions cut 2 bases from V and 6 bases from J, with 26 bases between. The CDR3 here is CASSPNACLIVGEGQPQHF. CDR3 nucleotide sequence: TGTGCCAGCTCACCAAACGCTTGTCTTATCGTCGGGGAGGGTCAGCCCCAGCATTTT. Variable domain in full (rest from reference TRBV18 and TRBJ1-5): NAGVMQNPRHLVRRRGQEARLRCSPMKGHSHVYWYRQLPEEGLKFMVYLQKENIIDESGMPKERFSAEFPKEGPSILRIQQVVRGDSAAYFCASSPNACLIVGEGQPQHFGDGTRLSIL.

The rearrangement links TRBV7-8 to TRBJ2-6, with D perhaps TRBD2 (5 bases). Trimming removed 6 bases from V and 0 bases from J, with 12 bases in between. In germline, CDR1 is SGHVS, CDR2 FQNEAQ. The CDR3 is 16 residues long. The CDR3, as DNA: TGTGCCAGCAGTTTTATAGAGGGCTCTGGGGCCAACGTCCTGACTTTC. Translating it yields CASSFIEGSGANVLTF.

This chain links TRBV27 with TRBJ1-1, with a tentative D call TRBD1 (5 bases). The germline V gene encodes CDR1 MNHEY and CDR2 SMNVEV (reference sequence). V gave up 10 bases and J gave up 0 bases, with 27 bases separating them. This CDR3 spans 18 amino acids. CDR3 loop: CATMTEGYRGTLNTEAFF. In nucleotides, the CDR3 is TGTGCCACCATGACAGAGGGATACCGTGGGACTCTGAACACTGAAGCTTTCTTT.

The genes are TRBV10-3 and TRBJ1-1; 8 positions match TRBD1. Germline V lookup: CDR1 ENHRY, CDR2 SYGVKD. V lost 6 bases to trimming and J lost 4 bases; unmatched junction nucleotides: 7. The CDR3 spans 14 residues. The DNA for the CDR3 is TGTGCCATCAGACAAGACAGGGGAGCCACTGAAGCTTTCTTT. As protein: CAIRQDRGATEAFF.

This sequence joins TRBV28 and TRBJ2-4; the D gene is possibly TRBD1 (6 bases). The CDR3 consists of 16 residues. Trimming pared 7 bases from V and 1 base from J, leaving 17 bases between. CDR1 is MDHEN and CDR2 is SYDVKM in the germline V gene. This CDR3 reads CASTTQGLVAKNIQYF. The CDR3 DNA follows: TGTGCCAGCACTACACAGGGTCTCGTGGCCAAAAACATTCAGTACTTC.

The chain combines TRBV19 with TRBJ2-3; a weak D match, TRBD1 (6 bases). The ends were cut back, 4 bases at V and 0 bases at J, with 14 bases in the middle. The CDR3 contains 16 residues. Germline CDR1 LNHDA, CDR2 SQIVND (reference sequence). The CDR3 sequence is CASSRRQGYSTDTQYF. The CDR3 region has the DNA TGTGCCAGTAGTAGACGCCAGGGGTACAGCACAGATACGCAGTATTTT.

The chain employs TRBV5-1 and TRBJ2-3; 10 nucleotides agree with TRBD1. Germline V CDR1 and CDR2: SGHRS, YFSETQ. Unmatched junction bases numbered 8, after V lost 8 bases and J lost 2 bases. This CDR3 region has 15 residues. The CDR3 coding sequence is TGCGCCAGTGAACCGGGACAGGGGACCACAGATACGCAGTATTTT. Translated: CASEPGQGTTDTQYF. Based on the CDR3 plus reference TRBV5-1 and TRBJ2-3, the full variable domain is KAGVTQTPRYLIKTRGQQVTLSCSPISGHRSVSWYQQTPGQGLQFLFEYFSETQRNKGNFPGRFSGRQFSNSRSEMNVSTLELGDSALYLCASEPGQGTTDTQYFGPGTRLTVL.